This TCR beta chain was profiled in a study of T cells in Graves' hyperthyroidism and ophthalmopathy. Overall study results and limits: Most clonotypes expanded in thyroid above 0.001 were likewise present in blood.

A note on this clonotype: The antigen remains undetermined.

What was amplified from RNA transcripts were TCR beta CDR3 regions. TCR CDR3 underwent first-round RT-PCR with the HTBI primer set. TCRdb fed the multiplex PCR reads into MiXCR, producing one record per CDR3 protein. The table shows 700,000 or so distinct CDR3 sequences, with about 15% occurring only once. V lost 6 bases and J lost 7; bases outside the gene matches: 13. This CDR3 has 16 residues. Germline-derived CDR1 and CDR2 are SGHDN and FVKESK. Diagnoses were made from clinical symptoms, serum measures (thyroxine and TRAb), thyroid ultrasound and orbital computed tomography. This chain uses TRBV14 with TRBJ2-1, with 9 bases fitting TRBD2. The receptor was derived from a young man with Graves' hyperthyroidism. The specimen was blood. Written as DNA, the CDR3 is TGTGCCAGCAGTGCCCTGGGGGGACTAGCAGGGAATGAGCAGTTCTTC. Its translation is CASSALGGLAGNEQFF.